The 2 T cell receptor beta chains presented below share a single source sample, sequenced in a study of Ad26.COV2.S vaccination and SARS-CoV-2 variants (dated by TCRdb to the early 2020s). In the paper's terms, the treatment or condition label means: over 15 received Ad26.COV2.S at low or high dose, single or two shots; 5 received placebo; per-sample allocation not given. Repertoires of vaccine and placebo recipients were sequenced from samples collected on day 63 after the first injection. Library creation used the immunoSEQ multiplex PCR assay. The immuneACCESS repertoire file appears here via TCRdb, limited to in-frame rearrangements. These files lack a portion of the clones; in checked studies, under half of the deficit traces to unresolved V genes, and the cause of the others is not known. The sample table shows about 460,000 clones, and nearly 90% are seen once. Clones ranked in the top ten supply over 1.5% of the sample.

Specimen: peripheral blood, collected in a trial of Ad26.COV2.S vaccine versus placebo. All receptors come from a person aged 18 to 65 who received the Ad26.COV2.S COVID-19 vaccine or a placebo.

The genes are TRBV7-3 and TRBJ2-2, with 7 bases matching TRBD2. CDR3 length: 19 residues. V shed 0 bases, J shed 0 bases, and the junction held 10 bases outside the gene matches. Germline V gene sequence: CDR1 SGHTA, CDR2 FQGTGA. The CDR3 spells CASSLTSAAGVANTGELFF. CDR3 nucleotides: TGTGCCAGCAGCTTAACGTCGGCGGCGGGAGTGGCGAACACCGGGGAGCTGTTTTTT.

The J gene is TRBJ2-7, the V gene TRBV5-4, with 9 positions matching TRBD2. J gave up 1 base and V 4 bases, and 6 bases lay outside the gene matches. CDR1 SGHNT and CDR2 YYREEE come from the germline V gene (reference sequence). CDR3 size: 15 residues. DNA for the CDR3: TGTGCCAGCAGCAAGTTAGCGGGAGTATCCTACGAGCAGTACTTC. Translated: CASSKLAGVSYEQYF.